This entry concerns a single T cell receptor (beta chain). This record comes from a study of cytomegalovirus exposure and HLA in healthy donors. The study ran its PCR with 60 Vbeta and 13 Jbeta primers. The authors' processing: Tens of millions of unique TCR beta chains, around 11 million of them shared, were counted by a later analysis. Data came from immunoSEQ multiplex PCR; TCRdb stores just in-frame clones and leaves some out. The V and J calls and clone size were taken over from that table, and D and trimming were inferred from the DNA. Among some 70,000 clones listed, about 70% were seen once. CDR1 and CDR2 (germline): KGHSH, LQKENI. V lost 3 bases and J 7 bases, leaving 16 bases between the germline ends. The CDR3 contains 15 residues.

This clonotype was obtained from a woman aged 30 to 39 in good health and CMV-seronegative. The chain combines TRBV18 with TRBJ2-1; no reliable D call. Sequenced: PBMCs. The CDR3 here is CASSPPEITVNEQFF. For the CDR3, the DNA is TGTGCCAGCTCACCTCCAGAGATTACAGTAAATGAGCAGTTCTTC. Full variable domain (missing parts from reference TRBV18 and TRBJ2-1): NAGVMQNPRHLVRRRGQEARLRCSPMKGHSHVYWYRQLPEEGLKFMVYLQKENIIDESGMPKERFSAEFPKEGPSILRIQQVVRGDSAAYFCASSPPEITVNEQFFGPGTRLTVL.